This is a list of T cell receptor beta chains from one sample in a study of control samples from healthy donors and cancer patients. Clones were sequenced by immunoSEQ multiplex PCR, and TCRdb holds only the in-frame ones, with some missing. The data show around 110,000 clones, around 90% seen once. Input material: blood. The receptors were gathered from a woman aged 70-85 years in good health. Both conserved end residues are part of each CDR3. Fields, in order: J gene, D gene, clone size, V gene, CDR3 protein, CDR3 DNA. D genes are given only for firm matches. A row's size may be missing; if present it is once, few, many or a size class.

J: TRBJ2-3; D: -; size: -; V: TRBV6-5; CDR3: CASGVNTQYF; DNA: TGTGCCAGCGGGGTGAATACGCAGTATTTT
J: TRBJ2-3; D: TRBD2; size: -; V: TRBV7-3; CDR3: CASSGGELTDTQYF; DNA: TGTGCCAGCAGCGGGGGGGAACTCACAGATACGCAGTATTTT
J: TRBJ1-6; D: -; size: -; V: TRBV6-5; CDR3: CASIRDSNSPLHF; DNA: TGTGCCAGCATTCGGGATTCTAATTCACCCCTCCACTTT
J: TRBJ1-4; D: TRBD1; size: -; V: TRBV19; CDR3: CASSKRGQGVYEKLFF; DNA: TGTGCCAGTAGTAAACGAGGACAGGGCGTGTATGAAAAACTGTTTTTT
J: TRBJ2-1; D: TRBD2; size: -; V: TRBV10-2; CDR3: CASRGGGLYNEQFF; DNA: TGCGCCAGCAGAGGCGGGGGACTCTACAATGAGCAGTTCTTC
J: TRBJ1-6; D: -; size: -; V: TRBV6-5; CDR3: CASSKPGLPSPLHF; DNA: TGTGCCAGCAGTAAGCCGGGACTGCCATCACCCCTCCACTTT
J: TRBJ1-3; D: -; size: once; V: TRBV3-1/TRBV3-2; CDR3: CASSYHKFVSGNTIYF; DNA: TGTGCCAGCAGCTACCACAAGTTCGTCTCTGGAAACACCATATATTTT
J: TRBJ2-7; D: -; size: -; V: TRBV19; CDR3: CASSIGGWADEQYF; DNA: TGTGCCAGTAGTATAGGAGGGTGGGCAGACGAGCAGTACTTC
J: TRBJ2-2; D: -; size: -; V: TRBV7-3; CDR3: CASSLMGASTGELFF; DNA: TGTGCCAGCAGCTTAATGGGGGCGAGCACCGGGGAGCTGTTTTTT
J: TRBJ1-1; D: -; size: -; V: TRBV5-5; CDR3: CASSAAPSPNTEAFF; DNA: TGTGCCAGCAGCGCCGCTCCTTCCCCGAACACTGAAGCTTTCTTT
J: TRBJ1-2; D: TRBD1; size: -; V: TRBV6-5; CDR3: CASRGTGISGYTF; DNA: TGTGCCAGCAGGGGGACAGGGATCTCTGGCTACACCTTC
J: TRBJ1-1; D: TRBD1; size: -; V: TRBV27; CDR3: CASSLFRGGSAAFF; DNA: TGTGCCAGCAGTTTGTTCAGAGGGGGCTCAGCGGCTTTCTTT
J: TRBJ2-5; D: -; size: -; V: TRBV9; CDR3: CASSVMGRGLETQYF; DNA: TGTGCCAGCAGCGTGATGGGCCGGGGGTTAGAGACCCAGTACTTC
J: TRBJ1-4; D: -; size: -; V: TRBV24-1; CDR3: CATSDTGENEKLFF; DNA: TGTGCCACCAGTGATACGGGGGAGAATGAAAAACTGTTTTTT
J: TRBJ2-7; D: TRBD1; size: -; V: TRBV2; CDR3: CASEPTGGPGEQYF; DNA: TGTGCCAGCGAGCCAACAGGGGGCCCCGGCGAGCAGTACTTC
J: TRBJ2-6; D: TRBD2; size: -; V: TRBV9; CDR3: CASSVGYGGAGANVLTF; DNA: TGTGCCAGCAGCGTGGGGTATGGGGGGGCTGGGGCCAACGTCCTGACTTTC
J: TRBJ2-3; D: -; size: -; V: TRBV11-2; CDR3: CASSLAGTDTQYF; DNA: TGTGCCAGCAGCTTAGCGGGGACAGATACGCAGTATTTT
J: TRBJ2-3; D: TRBD1; size: -; V: TRBV7-8; CDR3: CASSLTGSRPDTQYF; DNA: TGTGCCAGCAGCTTGACAGGGTCTCGACCAGATACGCAGTATTTT
J: TRBJ1-4; D: -; size: -; V: TRBV19; CDR3: CATAGLGATNEKLFF; DNA: TGTGCCACGGCGGGCTTGGGTGCAACTAATGAAAAACTGTTTTTT
J: TRBJ2-1; D: TRBD1; size: -; V: TRBV5-1; CDR3: CASRSGQGSYNEQFF; DNA: TGCGCCAGCAGATCTGGACAGGGAAGCTACAATGAGCAGTTCTTC